This paragraph covers one TCR beta chain sequence. What it binds is not known. Since the CDR3 does not end with the conserved phenylalanine or tryptophan, this likely comes from a read error. The DNA is left out, because the CDR3 cannot be placed on it with certainty; the CDR3 is given as TCRdb lists it. TCRdb ran MiXCR on the reads and lists one entry per CDR3 protein. The data show over 100,000 distinct CDR3 sequences, roughly 30% seen once. Ends included, the CDR3 has 17 residues. The germline gives CDR1 SGHTA, CDR2 FQGNSA. This sample was included in a study of T cell repertoires in cytomegalovirus infection.

The rearrangement uses TRBV7-2 and TRBJ2-5; the table's D call, TRBD2, has no DNA check behind it. Sequencing used CD8+ T cells from cultured PBMCs, obtained from culture after CMV antigen stimulation. This clonotype originated in a human donor in good health (CMV status not recorded). Some clones in this sample may be carry-over from other donors' samples. CDR3 sequence reads: CASSLLAGGRRQETKYC.